The T cell receptor (beta chain) described here comes from a study of CD8+CD57+ T cells in acquired aplastic anemia. Study-level findings and limits: The number of CD8+ CDR3 sequences shared by patients and controls was roughly 31.

The template for TCR beta VDJ and CDR3 sequence profiling was genomic DNA. TCRdb reanalysed the reads using MiXCR and keeps one entry per CDR3 protein. The sample has 450,000 to 600,000 distinct CDR3 sequences, about a third seen once. In the case of this clonotype: The antigen remains unidentified.

For sequencing, patients were chosen who had shown expansion of CD8+CD57+ cells by flow cytometry. The specimen sequenced was sorted CD4+, CD8+, or CD8+CD57+ T cells (not recorded which) from PBMCs. This receptor was taken from a human donor with aplastic anemia.

CDR3 sequence (DNA): TGTGCCAGCAGCTTAAGTTCGGCGGGACAGGGGGTTTTTAGTTCACCCCTCCACTTT. This codes for CASSLSSAGQGVFSSPLHF. The rearrangement joins TRBV7-3 to TRBJ1-6; 11 positions match TRBD1. The CDR3 totals 19 residues. After removal of 1 base from V and 9 bases from J, the junction contained 14 bases not matched to a gene. Per germline, CDR1 SGHTA and CDR2 FQGTGA.